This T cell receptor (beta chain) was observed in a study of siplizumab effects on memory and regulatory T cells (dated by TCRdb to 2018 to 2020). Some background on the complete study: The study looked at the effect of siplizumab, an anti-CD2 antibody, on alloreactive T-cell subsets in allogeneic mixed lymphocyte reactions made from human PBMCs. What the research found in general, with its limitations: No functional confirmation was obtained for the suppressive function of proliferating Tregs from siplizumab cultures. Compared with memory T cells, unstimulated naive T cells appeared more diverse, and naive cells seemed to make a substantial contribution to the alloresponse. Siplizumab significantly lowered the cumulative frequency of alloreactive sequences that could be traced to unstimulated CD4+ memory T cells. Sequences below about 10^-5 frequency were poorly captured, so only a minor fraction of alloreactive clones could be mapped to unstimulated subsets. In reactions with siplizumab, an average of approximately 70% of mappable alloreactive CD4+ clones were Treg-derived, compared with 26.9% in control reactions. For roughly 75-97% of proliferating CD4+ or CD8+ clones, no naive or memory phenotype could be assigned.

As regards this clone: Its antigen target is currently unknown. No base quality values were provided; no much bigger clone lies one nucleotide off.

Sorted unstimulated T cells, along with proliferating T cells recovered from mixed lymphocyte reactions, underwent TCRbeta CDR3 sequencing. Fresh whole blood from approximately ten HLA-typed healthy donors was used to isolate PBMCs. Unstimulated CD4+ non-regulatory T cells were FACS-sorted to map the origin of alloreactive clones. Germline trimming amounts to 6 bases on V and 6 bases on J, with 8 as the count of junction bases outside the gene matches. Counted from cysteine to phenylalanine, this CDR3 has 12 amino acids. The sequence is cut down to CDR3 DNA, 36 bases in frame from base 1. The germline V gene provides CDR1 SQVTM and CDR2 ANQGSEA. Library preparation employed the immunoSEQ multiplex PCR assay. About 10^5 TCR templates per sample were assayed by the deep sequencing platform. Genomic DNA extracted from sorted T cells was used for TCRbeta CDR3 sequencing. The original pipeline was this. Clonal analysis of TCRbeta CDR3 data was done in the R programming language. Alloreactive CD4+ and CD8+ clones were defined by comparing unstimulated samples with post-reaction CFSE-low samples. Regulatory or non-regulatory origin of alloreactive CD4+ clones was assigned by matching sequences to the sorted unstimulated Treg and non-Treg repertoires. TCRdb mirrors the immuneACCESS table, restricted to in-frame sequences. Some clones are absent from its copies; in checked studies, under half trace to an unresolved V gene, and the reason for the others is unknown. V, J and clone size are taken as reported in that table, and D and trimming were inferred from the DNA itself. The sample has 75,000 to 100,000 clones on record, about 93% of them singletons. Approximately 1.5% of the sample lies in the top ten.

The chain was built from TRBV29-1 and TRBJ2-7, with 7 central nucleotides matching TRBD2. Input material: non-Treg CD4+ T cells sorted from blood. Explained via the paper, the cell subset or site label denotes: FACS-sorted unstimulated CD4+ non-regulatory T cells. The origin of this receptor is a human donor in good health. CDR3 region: CSVRREGGEQYF. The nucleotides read TGCAGCGTGAGGAGGGAGGGAGGCGAGCAGTACTTC.